This T cell receptor beta chain comes out of a study of T cells in Graves' hyperthyroidism and ophthalmopathy. Absent ophthalmopathy progression within 18 months defined stable Graves' hyperthyroidism. Among the patients, aged 18 to 65, hyperthyroidism was newly diagnosed and had lasted under 2 months. Each 10 ml fresh peripheral blood draw supplied the PBMCs. This clonotype showed up many times. Amplification of TCR beta CDR3 regions used RNA as the template. In the first-round RT-PCR of the TCR CDR3, the HTBI primer set was used. TCRdb redid the calling of the multiplex PCR reads with MiXCR, one entry per CDR3 protein. The sample holds approximately 560,000 distinct CDR3 sequences, around 16% seen once. Deletions cut 3 bases from V and 8 bases from J, with 16 bases between. This CDR3 has 13 residues. CDR1 is GTSNPN, CDR2 SVGIG, per germline (reference sequence).

The V call is TRBV30, the J call TRBJ1-2; D is unresolved. This receptor was identified in a woman younger than 45 with Graves' hyperthyroidism. The sample taken for sequencing was blood. CDR3 loop: CAWRGNAHSGYTF. As DNA, the CDR3 is TGTGCCTGGAGAGGGAACGCCCACTCGGGCTACACCTTC. Full variable domain (rest looked up from reference TRBV30 and TRBJ1-2): SQTIHQWPATLVQPVGSPLSLECTVEGTSNPNLYWYRQAAGRGLQLLFYSVGIGQISSEVPQNLSASRPQDRQFILSSKKLLLSDSGFYLCAWRGNAHSGYTFGSGTRLTVV.